The rows below give T cell receptor beta chains drawn from one sample of a study of fetal regulatory T cell absence and autoimmunity. Some clones are missing from TCRdb's copy, which holds only in-frame ones; the method was immunoSEQ multiplex PCR. The profile shows some 46,000 clones, roughly 80% of them singletons. The source material was cord blood. The source is a newborn boy with IPEX syndrome. Each CDR3 is given with its conserved first and last residue. D genes are given only for firm matches. Some rows have no size entry. The others give once, few or many, or a class for an expanded clone.

v_call	d_call	clone_size	j_call	cdr3_aa	cdr3_nt
TRBV19	TRBD1	-	TRBJ1-2	CASSPGTGANYGYTF	TGTGCCAGTAGTCCGGGGACAGGGGCCAACTATGGCTACACCTTC
TRBV6-5	TRBD1	-	TRBJ2-7	CASSHLGQTYEQYF	TGTGCCAGCAGTCACTTGGGACAGACCTACGAGCAGTACTTC
TRBV12-5	-	-	TRBJ2-3	CASGEPGLHTDTQYF	TGTGCTAGTGGTGAACCGGGCCTACACACAGATACGCAGTATTTT
TRBV4-1	-	-	TRBJ2-1	CASSQRGAGNEQFF	TGCGCCAGCAGCCAACGAGGGGCAGGCAATGAGCAGTTCTTC
TRBV12-5	-	once	TRBJ2-1	CASGPFDLYKTYNEQFF	TGTGCTAGTGGTCCATTCGACCTTTATAAGACCTACAATGAGCAGTTCTTC
TRBV30	TRBD2	-	TRBJ2-1	CAWSSGRYNEQFF	TGTGCCTGGAGTAGCGGGAGATACAATGAGCAGTTCTTC
TRBV18	-	once	TRBJ1-2	CASSPREGWYGYTF	TGTGCCAGCTCACCAAGGGAGGGGTGGTATGGCTACACCTTC
TRBV4-1	TRBD2	-	TRBJ2-1	CASSQDPSGRSSYNEQFF	TGCGCCAGCAGCCAAGATCCGAGCGGGAGGAGCTCCTACAATGAGCAGTTCTTC
TRBV7-7	-	-	TRBJ2-5	CASSLKASPSPSTQYF	TGTGCCAGCAGCTTAAAGGCGTCACCCTCTCCGAGTACCCAGTACTTC
TRBV15	-	once	TRBJ1-4	CATSRDVVSFQGGKLFF	TGTGCCACCAGCAGAGATGTAGTAAGCTTCCAAGGGGGAAAACTGTTTTTT
TRBV19	TRBD2	-	TRBJ2-3	CASWAPGGPPDTQYF	TGTGCCAGTTGGGCCCCGGGAGGTCCTCCAGATACGCAGTATTTT
TRBV5-5	TRBD2	-	TRBJ2-7	CASSLSLAGPYEQYF	TGTGCCAGCAGCTTGTCACTAGCGGGACCCTACGAGCAGTACTTC
TRBV27	TRBD1	-	TRBJ1-5	CASSLSKTGVGGLNQPQHF	TGTGCCAGCAGTTTATCGAAAACAGGGGTGGGGGGGTTGAATCAGCCCCAGCATTTT
TRBV5-1	-	-	TRBJ2-3	CASSEGWSTDTQYF	TGCGCCAGCAGTGAGGGGTGGAGCACAGATACGCAGTATTTT
TRBV12-5	-	-	TRBJ2-7	CASGLVRGAGLYEQYF	TGTGCTAGTGGTTTGGTACGGGGGGCGGGCTTGTACGAGCAGTACTTC
TRBV11-2	TRBD1	once	TRBJ2-3	CASTNWDDRGGDTQYF	TGTGCCAGCACCAATTGGGACGACAGGGGAGGAGATACGCAGTATTTT
TRBV19	TRBD1	-	TRBJ1-4	CASSSAGGAEKLFF	TGTGCCAGTAGTTCGGCAGGGGGCGCGGAAAAACTGTTTTTT
TRBV9	TRBD2	once	TRBJ2-2	CASSVGPTLAGGTGELFF	TGTGCCAGCAGCGTAGGACCCACCTTAGCGGGAGGCACCGGGGAGCTGTTTTTT
TRBV6-5	TRBD2	once	TRBJ2-2	CASSLAGGHRGAVF	TGTGCCAGCAGTCTAGCGGGCGGACACCGGGGAGCTGTTTTT
TRBV4-2	TRBD2	-	TRBJ2-2	CASSPWEAGTGELFF	TGTGCCAGCAGCCCCTGGGAAGCGGGGACCGGGGAGCTGTTTTTT
TRBV7-9	-	-	TRBJ2-3	CASSHTPGPPGTDTQYF	TGTGCCAGCAGCCATACACCGGGACCCCCAGGCACAGATACGCAGTATTTT
TRBV30	-	-	TRBJ1-2	CAWSFNYGYTF	TGTGCCTGGAGTTTTAACTATGGCTACACCTTC
TRBV11-3	TRBD2	few	TRBJ2-3	CASSLFGRATDTQYF	TGTGCCAGCAGCTTATTTGGGAGGGCCACAGATACGCAGTATTTT
TRBV10-3	-	-	TRBJ2-3	CAVGGQPTQYF	TGTGCCGTTGGCGGTCAGCCAACGCAGTATTTT